The 19 T cell receptor beta chains listed next were all sequenced from one sample in a study of T cells of healthy individuals. One entry per CDR3 protein, called by TCRdb with MiXCR from the 5' RACE reads. The top ten hold approximately 8% of the sample, which has about 82,000 distinct CDR3 sequences, 4% to 5.5% seen once. The source of these receptors is a female donor in good health.

The rearrangement joins TRBV18 to TRBJ2-3, with 7 nucleotides matching TRBD2. Germline loops: CDR1 KGHSH, CDR2 LQKENI. After removal of 0 bases from V and 3 bases from J, the junction contained 9 bases not matched to a gene. There are 17 residues in the CDR3. The CDR3 protein is CASSPPIWEGRTDTQYF. CDR3 nucleotide sequence: TGTGCCAGCTCACCACCGATTTGGGAGGGCCGAACAGATACGCAGTATTTT.

In this sample, this clonotype turned up many times. The chain employs TRBV27 and TRBJ2-5; D is unclear. The CDR3 is 14 amino acids. V was trimmed by 2 bases and J by 1 base, leaving 8 bases between them. The germline CDR1 and CDR2 sequences are MNHEY and SMNVEV (reference sequence). The CDR3 loop is CASSLTAVQETQYF. CDR3 DNA sequence: TGTGCCAGCAGTTTAACGGCAGTCCAAGAGACCCAGTACTTC.

This clonotype was detected ten times or more. The V call is TRBV9, the J call TRBJ2-1, with a weak D call TRBD2 (6 bases). With 0 bases removed from V and 4 bases from J, the gap between germline ends came to 11 bases. The V gene's germline CDR1 is SGDLS and CDR2 YYNGEE. This CDR3 comprises 15 residues. The CDR3 DNA is TGTGCCAGCAGCGTAGATAGCGGACCTTACAATGAGCAGTTCTTC. Translating gives CASSVDSGPYNEQFF.

This clonotype showed up just a few times. The chain carries TRBV5-1 and TRBJ2-7, with D maybe TRBD2 (6 bases). CDR1 and CDR2 from the germline V gene are SGHRS and YFSETQ. V was clipped by 3 bases and J by 6 bases, with 16 bases between them. This CDR3 has 14 amino acids. The CDR3 is CASSSGLEPAEQYF. CDR3 coding DNA: TGCGCCAGCAGCTCGGGACTGGAACCAGCCGAGCAGTACTTC.

This clonotype was seen a handful of times. This chain joins TRBV11-2 and TRBJ2-3; D is unclear. Germline V gene lookup returns CDR1 SGHAT and CDR2 FQNNGV. The V end lost 0 bases, the J end lost 6 bases, and 4 bases lay between the germline ends. The CDR3 loop spans 12 amino acids. Here the CDR3 DNA reads TGTGCCAGCAGCTTAGACTCCGATACGCAGTATTTT. This translates into CASSLDSDTQYF.

This clonotype has only a few counts. This chain uses TRBV7-2 with TRBJ2-5; possibly TRBD1 for D (6 bases). The CDR3 sequence is 12 residues long. Trimming stripped 2 bases from V and 13 bases from J, with 14 bases between. The germline V gene encodes CDR1 SGHTA and CDR2 FQGNSA. CDR3: CASSLSSGTRYF. CDR3 nucleotide sequence: TGTGCCAGCAGCTTATCGTCAGGGACAAGGTACTTC.

The gene calls are TRBV28 and TRBJ2-7, with D possibly being TRBD2 (5 bases). This CDR3 is built from 15 residues. V lost 3 bases to trimming and J lost 0 bases, with 12 bases between them. Germline lookup yields CDR1 MDHEN and CDR2 SYDVKM. The CDR3 is CASSLQLGSSYEQYF. The CDR3 bases are TGTGCCAGCAGTTTGCAACTAGGAAGCTCCTACGAGCAGTACTTC.

The chain couples TRBV4-2 to TRBJ2-7; D is possibly TRBD2 (6 bases). CDR3 length: 15 amino acids. V lost 4 bases, J lost 2 bases, and 15 bases lay in between. Germline loops: CDR1 LGHNA, CDR2 YNFKEQ. This CDR3 reads CASSPSGYGTYEQYF. In DNA form, the CDR3 reads TGTGCCAGCAGCCCAAGCGGGTACGGCACCTACGAGCAGTACTTC.

This clonotype was counted many times. V is TRBV27 and J is TRBJ2-5; TRBD1 matches at 8 bases. This CDR3 is built from 17 residues. Germline CDR1 is MNHEY and CDR2 is SMNVEV (reference sequence). Unmatched junction bases numbered 11, after V lost 4 bases and J lost 1 base. CDR3 sequence: CASSSLGNRGSQETQYF. Written as DNA, the CDR3 is TGTGCCAGCAGTTCCCTCGGAAACAGGGGGTCCCAAGAGACCCAGTACTTC.

V is TRBV30 and J is TRBJ2-7, with D unclear. CDR3 length equals 12 residues. CDR1 is GTSNPN and CDR2 is SVGIG in the germline V gene (reference sequence). Trimming stripped 2 bases from V and 9 bases from J, with 14 bases between. This CDR3 is CAWSMDRTGQYF. The CDR3 DNA reads as TGTGCCTGGAGTATGGACCGGACGGGGCAGTACTTC.

This clonotype was detected ten times or more. The chain joins TRBV20-1 to TRBJ1-2; 10 nucleotides line up with TRBD1. Germline-derived CDR1 and CDR2 are DFQATT and SNEGSKA (reference sequence). The CDR3 runs to 15 residues. With 7 bases clipped from V and 7 bases from J, the junction kept 15 bases outside the gene matches. The CDR3 DNA is TGCAGTGTTCACCGGGACAGGGGTCCCCAGGGTGGCTACACCTTC. Its protein is CSVHRDRGPQGGYTF.

This clonotype was picked up many times. V is TRBV6-2 or TRBV6-3 and J is TRBJ2-1, with 10 bases matching TRBD2. In germline, CDR1 is MNHEY, CDR2 SVGEGT. The CDR3 length is 17 residues. The J segment lost 3 bases and the V segment lost 0 bases, leaving 5 bases of the junction unmatched. The chain's CDR3 is CASSYSPLAGIYNEQFF. As DNA, the CDR3 is TGTGCCAGCAGTTACTCTCCACTAGCGGGAATCTACAATGAGCAGTTCTTC.

The chain uses TRBV6-2 or TRBV6-3 and TRBJ1-1; TRBD1 matches 8 bases. The trim removed 6 bases at V and 2 bases at J, leaving 5 bases unmatched. The CDR3 runs 14 residues. Germline V gene lookup returns CDR1 MNHEY and CDR2 SVGEGT. In DNA, the CDR3 is TGTGCCAGCAGACCGGACAGGGCCAACACTGAAGCTTTCTTT. It specifies CASRPDRANTEAFF.

There are a few counts of this clonotype. The rearrangement links TRBV6-5 to TRBJ2-7; possible D gene TRBD1, 6 bases. Germline V gene sequence: CDR1 MNHEY, CDR2 SVGAGI. This CDR3 spans 14 amino acids. V shed 4 bases and J shed 2 bases, with 12 bases lying between them. CDR3 nucleotides: TGTGCCAGCAGTTCTCCCGGGACAACCTACGAGCAGTACTTC. Translated, it gives CASSSPGTTYEQYF.

This clonotype was seen at least ten times. The rearrangement links TRBV9 to TRBJ1-6; TRBD1 matches at 9 bases. V shed 0 bases, J shed 11 bases, and the junction held 12 bases outside the gene matches. The CDR3 covers 17 residues. CDR1 and CDR2 (germline): SGDLS, YYNGEE. In DNA form, the CDR3 reads TGTGCCAGCAGCGTAGAAGATATGGGACAGGGCCTGGCACCCCTCCACTTT. Translation: CASSVEDMGQGLAPLHF.

This sequence joins TRBV5-4 and TRBJ1-1; 8 bases map to TRBD1. CDR1 SGHNT and CDR2 YYREEE come from the germline V gene (reference sequence). The CDR3 sequence is 13 residues long. J was trimmed by 5 bases and V by 5 bases; bases with no gene match: 5. CDR3 coding DNA: TGTGCCAGCAGGATGGACAGGGCTACTGAAGCTTTCTTT. It encodes CASRMDRATEAFF.

V is TRBV6-5 and J is TRBJ2-1; 8 bases match TRBD2. Per the germline V gene, CDR1 is MNHEY and CDR2 is SVGAGI. With 7 bases clipped from V and 4 bases from J, the junction kept 9 bases outside the gene matches. The CDR3 has 15 amino acids. CDR3 coding DNA: TGTGCCAGCACCCCGACAGCGGGGGTTTACAATGAGCAGTTCTTC. Amino acid sequence: CASTPTAGVYNEQFF.

This clonotype was seen more than once but under ten times. The chain links TRBV20-1 to TRBJ1-5; D remains ambiguous. Between the trimmed V and J ends, which lost 1 base and 3 bases, there was a span of 10 bases. Germline CDR1 reads DFQATT; CDR2 reads SNEGSKA (reference sequence). The length of the CDR3 is 14 residues. The CDR3 loop reads CSARVVAVNQPQHF. The DNA of the CDR3 is TGCAGTGCTAGAGTGGTGGCAGTCAATCAGCCCCAGCATTTT.

V gene TRBV20-1 combines with J gene TRBJ1-2; D not resolved. CDR1 and CDR2 from the germline V gene are DFQATT and SNEGSKA (reference sequence). The CDR3 contains 15 residues. V shed 6 bases and J shed 8 bases, with 25 bases lying between them. The CDR3 nucleotides are TGCAGTGCCGCATCGGGTACCAGGATCTCGCTGGGCTACACCTTC. This encodes CSAASGTRISLGYTF.